The 22 T cell receptor beta chains listed next were all sequenced from one sample in a study of cytomegalovirus exposure and HLA in healthy donors. In the PCR, 60 Vbeta and 13 Jbeta primers were used. TCRdb's copy holds only in-frame clones and misses some; the assay was immunoSEQ multiplex PCR. The profile covers 90,000 or so clones, with approximately 71% appearing a single time and more than 15% taken by the ten largest. Material: PBMCs. The receptor source for this set is a young woman in good health and CMV-seropositive.

J is TRBJ2-4 and V is TRBV14; D is unclear. The CDR3 extends over 16 amino acids. The germline V gene encodes CDR1 SGHDN and CDR2 FVKESK. Trimming shortened V by 1 base and J by 0 bases, and 10 bases separated the two germline ends. DNA of the CDR3: TGTGCCAGCAGCCAAGGTTTCGGTGGAGCCAAAAACATTCAGTACTTC. Its translation is CASSQGFGGAKNIQYF.

The rearrangement links TRBV19 to TRBJ1-3; weak D call: TRBD1 (5 bases). This CDR3 contains 14 residues. Germline CDR1 and CDR2: LNHDA and SQIVND (reference sequence). V gave up 11 bases and J gave up 3 bases, with 17 bases separating them. The CDR3 spells CAASPGGVGNTIYF. Here the CDR3 DNA reads TGTGCCGCCAGCCCCGGGGGGGTTGGAAACACCATATATTTT.

This chain links TRBV7-3 with TRBJ2-1; TRBD2 matches at 7 bases. The germline V gene encodes CDR1 SGHTA and CDR2 FQGTGA. CDR3 length: 16 residues. V lost 5 bases and J lost 5; bases outside the gene matches: 12. The chain's CDR3 is CASSPIAGPKNNEQFF. The DNA of the CDR3 is TGTGCCAGCAGCCCTATAGCGGGCCCAAAGAACAATGAGCAGTTCTTC. The full variable domain, in which reference TRBV7-3 and TRBJ2-1 provide the parts outside the CDR3, is GAGVSQTPSNKVTEKGKYVELRCDPISGHTALYWYRQSLGQGPEFLIYFQGTGAADDSGLPNDRFFAVRPEGSVSTLKIQRTERGDSAVYLCASSPIAGPKNNEQFFGPGTRLTVL.

This clone was observed a few times. This chain uses TRBV5-4 with TRBJ2-5; D unresolved. Germline loops: CDR1 SGHNT, CDR2 YYREEE (reference sequence). Trimming removed 0 bases at V and 5 bases at J, with 11 bases between. The CDR3 consists of 14 residues. The CDR3: CASSLAPSQETQYF. The CDR3 DNA sequence: TGTGCCAGCAGCTTGGCCCCCAGTCAGGAGACCCAGTACTTC.

V is TRBV29-1 and J is TRBJ2-7, with TRBD1 matching over 9 bases. V was pared by 7 bases and J by 4 bases, with 11 bases of the junction left unmatched. Germline V gene data show CDR1 as SQVTM and CDR2 as ANQGSEA. The CDR3 spans 14 residues. The CDR3 here is CSASTGGRGYEQYF. Written as DNA, the CDR3 is TGCAGCGCCTCGACAGGGGGTCGAGGATACGAGCAGTACTTC.

This clone showed up just a few times. V is TRBV2 and J is TRBJ2-5; tentative D call: TRBD2 (5 bases). The germline V gene encodes CDR1 SNHLY and CDR2 FYNNEI. CDR3 length: 11 amino acids. Trimming removed 11 bases at V and 1 base at J, with 8 bases between. In DNA form, the CDR3 reads TGTGCCTGCCGGGGCCAAGAGACCCAGTACTTC. This sequence encodes CACRGQETQYF.

The table lists this clone with a count of one. The V call is TRBV9, the J call TRBJ2-7; possibly TRBD1 for D (6 bases). Per germline, CDR1 SGDLS and CDR2 YYNGEE. V lost 3 bases and J 2 bases, leaving 12 bases between the germline ends. This CDR3 has 14 residues. CDR3 sequence (DNA): TGTGCCAGCAGCGCCCGCCGGGACACCTACGAGCAGTACTTC. Protein product: CASSARRDTYEQYF.

The V call is TRBV19, the J call TRBJ1-2; D may be TRBD1 (6 bases). V lost 8 bases and J lost 7, with 17 bases in between. The CDR3 length is 13 residues. In germline, CDR1 is LNHDA, CDR2 SQIVND (reference sequence). The CDR3 region is CASALYRDGGYTF. The CDR3 coding sequence is TGTGCCAGTGCCCTATACAGGGACGGTGGCTACACCTTC.

This clone was picked up a small number of times. This chain connects TRBV5-5 to TRBJ2-3; the match to TRBD2 covers 10 bases. This CDR3 has 15 residues. J lost 2 bases, V lost 5 bases, and 5 bases had no gene match. Germline V gene data show CDR1 as SGHKS and CDR2 as YYEKEE (reference sequence). In nucleotides, the CDR3 is TGTGCCAGCAGTCCTCTAGCGGGAGACACAGATACGCAGTATTTT. Its translation is CASSPLAGDTDTQYF.

The chain is built from TRBV6-5 and TRBJ1-1; D ambiguous. Per the germline V gene, CDR1 is MNHEY and CDR2 is SVGAGI. The V end lost 6 bases, the J end lost 1 base, and 9 bases lay between the germline ends. The length of the CDR3 is 13 residues. CDR3 in DNA: TGTGCCAGCAGCCCCGCAGGGAACACTGAAGCTTTCTTT. Protein: CASSPAGNTEAFF.

This chain connects TRBV7-9 to TRBJ1-4; 7 bases align to TRBD1. After removal of 5 bases from V and 5 bases from J, the junction contained 8 bases not matched to a gene. Germline V gives CDR1 SEHNR, CDR2 FQNEAQ (reference sequence). CDR3 length: 15 amino acids. The CDR3 here is CASSLPRDSNEKLFF. In nucleotides, the CDR3 is TGTGCCAGCAGCCTACCGCGGGACAGCAATGAAAAACTGTTTTTT.

This sequence joins TRBV9 and TRBJ1-3; 7 bases align to TRBD1. CDR1 and CDR2 from the germline V gene are SGDLS and YYNGEE. V shed 6 bases, J shed 4 bases, and the junction held 7 bases outside the gene matches. The CDR3 loop spans 14 amino acids. CDR3 in DNA: TGTGCCAGCAACCCCGGGACAGCGGGAAACACCATATATTTT. This sequence encodes CASNPGTAGNTIYF.

J is TRBJ2-2 and V is TRBV6-1, with 11 positions matching TRBD2. Germline V gene sequence: CDR1 MNHNS, CDR2 SASEGT. V lost 4 bases to trimming and J lost 4 bases; unmatched junction nucleotides: 8. The CDR3 sequence is 17 residues long. The CDR3 region has the DNA TGTGCCAGCAGTGGGGGCCGACTAGCGGGGTTCACCGGGGAGCTGTTTTTT. It is translated as CASSGGRLAGFTGELFF.

This clone was detected only a few times. Other DNA sequences in the same sample also yield this CDR3. The chain recombines TRBV29-1 with TRBJ1-5; TRBD1 matches 8 bases. V shed 4 bases, J shed 5 bases, and the junction held 4 bases outside the gene matches. Germline V gene lookup returns CDR1 SQVTM and CDR2 ANQGSEA. The CDR3 totals 13 residues. This CDR3 is CSVGQGADQPQHF. CDR3 bases: TGCAGCGTTGGGCAGGGGGCGGATCAGCCCCAGCATTTT.

This chain connects TRBV10-3 to TRBJ2-3; 7 nucleotides align to TRBD2. The trim removed 4 bases at V and 1 base at J, leaving 5 bases unmatched. The CDR3 covers 15 residues. Germline CDR1 is ENHRY and CDR2 is SYGVKD. The CDR3 sequence: CAISGSAGGTDTQYF. For the CDR3, the DNA is TGTGCCATCAGTGGGTCGGCGGGGGGCACAGATACGCAGTATTTT.

CDR3 DNA: TGTGCCAGCAGTGGGACAGTAGGACAGGTGCGCAATGAGCAGTTCTTC. Translating gives CASSGTVGQVRNEQFF. The V and J genes are TRBV6-1 and TRBJ2-1; TRBD1 matches at 7 bases. Per the germline V gene, CDR1 is MNHNS and CDR2 is SASEGT. V shed 4 bases, J shed 6 bases, and the junction held 12 bases outside the gene matches. The CDR3 is made up of 16 amino acids.

For the CDR3, the DNA is TGTGCCAGCAGCCCTGACAATGAGCAGTTCTTC. It translates to CASSPDNEQFF. J is TRBJ2-1 and V is TRBV7-2; D is unclear. There are 11 residues in the CDR3. Trimming took 5 bases from V and 5 from J, leaving 4 bases between them. Germline CDR1 reads SGHTA; CDR2 reads FQGNSA.

The chain uses TRBV19 and TRBJ1-6; D ambiguous. Looked up from germline, CDR1 is LNHDA and CDR2 is SQIVND (reference sequence). Trimming left V 3 bases short and J 8 bases short, with 8 bases between. The CDR3 has 13 amino acids. CDR3 DNA: TGTGCCAGTAGTATCGAGTTTTATTCACCCCTCCACTTT. Its translation is CASSIEFYSPLHF.

V usage is TRBV7-3 and J usage is TRBJ2-2; 8 bases line up with TRBD2. The junction had 11 bases not matched to a gene; V was cut back by 5 bases and J by 0 bases. This CDR3 comprises 18 residues. Germline assignment: CDR1 SGHTA and CDR2 FQGTGA. CDR3 DNA sequence: TGTGCCAGCAGCCCGGGGGCGGGAGGCTCACCGAACACCGGGGAGCTGTTTTTT. It codes for CASSPGAGGSPNTGELFF.

The chain joins TRBV7-2 to TRBJ2-1; D is ambiguous. Germline V gene lookup returns CDR1 SGHTA and CDR2 FQGNSA. The CDR3 contains 12 residues. The V and J ends lost 5 bases and 10 bases respectively, with 12 bases between them. CDR3 sequence reads: CASSDSHGEQFF. The CDR3 DNA sequence: TGTGCCAGCAGCGACTCTCATGGCGAGCAGTTCTTC. Variable domain in full (rest from reference TRBV7-2 and TRBJ2-1): GAGVSQSPSNKVTEKGKDVELRCDPISGHTALYWYRQSLGQGLEFLIYFQGNSAPDKSGLPSDRFSAERTGGSVSTLTIQRTQQEDSAVYLCASSDSHGEQFFGPGTRLTVL.

This clone was observed a handful of times. This CDR3 reads CASSLTSGSSEQYF. CDR3 DNA sequence: TGCGCCAGCAGCTTGACTAGCGGGAGCTCTGAGCAGTACTTC. The chain has TRBV5-1 and TRBJ2-7, with 11 bases fitting TRBD2. Unmatched junction bases numbered 4, after V lost 1 base and J lost 7 bases. In germline, CDR1 is SGHRS, CDR2 YFSETQ. The CDR3 is 14 residues long.

The chain uses TRBV2 and TRBJ2-5, with 7 bases aligning to TRBD2. Germline lookup yields CDR1 SNHLY and CDR2 FYNNEI. Trimming took 8 bases from V and 2 from J; bases not matched to a gene: 8. The CDR3 spans 14 residues. In nucleotides, the CDR3 is TGTGCCAGCTGCAGGACTAGACCTCAAGAGACCCAGTACTTC. Its protein is CASCRTRPQETQYF.